Listed below are T cell receptor beta chains from one sample, sequenced in a study of T cells after yellow fever vaccination. TCRdb redid the calling of the 5' RACE reads with MiXCR, one entry per CDR3 protein. Among hundreds of thousands of distinct CDR3 sequences, roughly 14% were seen once, and the ten largest hold about 14%. The specimen was PBMCs, collected on the day of the yellow fever booster vaccination. The source of these receptors is a man under 40 who received the YFV17D yellow fever vaccine. Both conserved end residues are part of each CDR3. The D gene is left open where the match is weak. Expanded clones are given a class, and other clones once, few, many or no size at all.

TRBV9	TRBJ2-2	TRBD1	NA	TGTGCCAGCAGCGTCCCCGGGACAGGGATCACCGGGGAGCTGTTTTTT	CASSVPGTGITGELFF
TRBV14	TRBJ2-1	TRBD2	few	TGTGCCAGCAGCTCCCGGTGGCCAGCGGGAGAGGGGAAACAGTTCTTC	CASSSRWPAGEGKQFF
TRBV7-2	TRBJ1-1	NA	NA	TGTGCCAGCAGCAAGGGACTTGGGGAAACTGAAGCTTTCTTT	CASSKGLGETEAFF
TRBV7-6	TRBJ2-1	TRBD2	NA	TGTGCCAGCAGCTTAGCCGGACTAGGGGCATCCAATGAGCAGTTCTTC	CASSLAGLGASNEQFF
TRBV20-1	TRBJ1-5	NA	NA	TGCAGTGCTAGAGAGGAGGTGGATCAGCCCCAGCATTTT	CSAREEVDQPQHF
TRBV7-9	TRBJ2-3	NA	few	TGTGCCAGCAGCTCTTCTTGGCTTGCGCCAGATACGCAGTATTTT	CASSSSWLAPDTQYF
TRBV6-2/TRBV6-3	TRBJ2-3	NA	NA	TGTGCCAGCAGTAGCCTAGTCTCCTTGGGCACAGATACGCAGTATTTT	CASSSLVSLGTDTQYF
TRBV13	TRBJ2-5	TRBD2	few	TGTGCCAGCAGCTTAAGGTCTAGCGGGAGAATGGAGACCCAGTACTTC	CASSLRSSGRMETQYF
TRBV5-6	TRBJ2-7	TRBD2	NA	TGTGCCAGCAGCATCTTAGGGAGCGGGAGAGGGTACGAGCAGTACTTC	CASSILGSGRGYEQYF
TRBV6-1	TRBJ2-1	NA	few	TGTGCCAGCAGAACAGATAGCTACAATGAGCAGTTCTTC	CASRTDSYNEQFF
TRBV24-1	TRBJ2-1	NA	NA	TGTGCCACCGGGACGCTCTCCTACAATGAGCAGTTCTTC	CATGTLSYNEQFF
TRBV7-2	TRBJ2-1	TRBD2	NA	TGTGCCAGCAGCTTGGTGGGGGGGAGCGACAATGAGCAGTTCTTC	CASSLVGGSDNEQFF
TRBV4-3	TRBJ2-3	NA	few	TGCGCCAGCAGCCACGACACGGGCGGCACAGATACGCAGTATTTT	CASSHDTGGTDTQYF
TRBV27	TRBJ1-2	TRBD1	few	TGTGCCAGCGCGTTGGCAGGGGGCTCTTCCAACTATGGCTACACCTTC	CASALAGGSSNYGYTF
TRBV20-1	TRBJ2-5	NA	few	TGCAGTGCTGACAATACCATACAGGGTAAAGAGACCCAGTACTTC	CSADNTIQGKETQYF
TRBV19	TRBJ2-1	TRBD2	few	TGTGCCAGTAGTGTACCGGGACTAGCGGGAGTTGAGCAGTTCTTC	CASSVPGLAGVEQFF
TRBV4-3	TRBJ2-3	NA	few	TGCGCCAGCAGCCAAGGGCGGCGCACAGATACGCAGTATTTT	CASSQGRRTDTQYF
TRBV6-5	TRBJ2-5	TRBD2	NA	TGTGCCAGCAGTTACCGAGGACTAGCGGGACCGGAGACCCAGTACTTC	CASSYRGLAGPETQYF
TRBV18	TRBJ2-1	NA	few	TGTGCCAGCTCACAAGGGATTCACAATGAGCAGTTCTTC	CASSQGIHNEQFF
TRBV5-4	TRBJ2-7	NA	NA	TGTGCCAGCAGCTTGGAACTACCTTCCGAGCAGTACTTC	CASSLELPSEQYF
TRBV27	TRBJ2-3	TRBD2	few	TGTGCCAGCAAATCTAGCGGGATGACAGATACGCAGTATTTT	CASKSSGMTDTQYF
TRBV18	TRBJ2-7	NA	NA	TGTGCCAGCGGTTCCTCCTACGAGCAGTACTTC	CASGSSYEQYF
TRBV5-6	TRBJ2-1	NA	many	TGTGCCAGCAGCCTGCAGGGGGGAGGAAATGAGCAGTTCTTC	CASSLQGGGNEQFF
TRBV19	TRBJ2-5	NA	NA	TGTGCCAGTAGTATAGGAGGATCCCAAGAGACCCAGTACTTC	CASSIGGSQETQYF
TRBV20-1	TRBJ2-2	NA	NA	TGCAGGAAGGTGGAGCTGTTTTTT	CRKVELFF
TRBV20-1	TRBJ2-7	TRBD2	few	TGCAGTGCTAGAGATCTAGAACTAGCGGGAGGGCCGGACGAGCAGTACTTC	CSARDLELAGGPDEQYF
TRBV5-1	TRBJ2-3	TRBD2	few	TGCGCCAGCAGTCAGACTAGCGGTAGGGGGCCAGATACGCAGTATTTT	CASSQTSGRGPDTQYF
TRBV20-1	TRBJ2-1	TRBD2	few	TGCAGTGCCCACACCATAGCGGGAGGCCTCTTTGAGCAGTTCTTC	CSAHTIAGGLFEQFF
TRBV30	TRBJ1-5	TRBD1	NA	TGTGCCTGGAGTAAACAGGGGAATCAGCCCCAGCATTTT	CAWSKQGNQPQHF
TRBV6-1	TRBJ2-3	NA	NA	TGTGCCAGCAGATCATCGGCCGCCGAAGATACGCAGTATTTT	CASRSSAAEDTQYF
TRBV7-6	TRBJ2-7	TRBD2	NA	TGTGCCAGCAGCTTAGGGGGGGGACTAGCGGCCTACGAGCAGTACTTC	CASSLGGGLAAYEQYF
TRBV27	TRBJ1-2	NA	few	TGTGCCAGCAGTTTATTGGAGGGGGACTATGGCTACACCTTC	CASSLLEGDYGYTF
TRBV6-5	TRBJ1-4	NA	few	TGTGCCAGCAGTTTCGTGGTGGGAGCCGTTAATGAAAAACTGTTTTTT	CASSFVVGAVNEKLFF
TRBV5-1	TRBJ2-5	NA	many	TGCGCCAGCAGCTTCACAGGTCTGGAGACCCAGTACTTC	CASSFTGLETQYF
TRBV20-1	TRBJ2-1	NA	NA	TGCAGTGCCGCGGGAAGGAATGAGCAGTTCTTC	CSAAGRNEQFF
TRBV30	TRBJ2-2	TRBD2	NA	TGTGCCTGTCCTTTACGTGGGAGGGGGAACACCGGGGAGCTGTTTTTT	CACPLRGRGNTGELFF
TRBV18	TRBJ2-3	TRBD2	NA	TGTGCCAGCTCATCACTAGCGGGAGCCTCAGATACGCAGTATTTT	CASSSLAGASDTQYF
TRBV5-1	TRBJ1-1	TRBD1	many	TGCGCCAGCAGCTTGGATGGACAGGGGAACACTGAAGCTTTCTTT	CASSLDGQGNTEAFF
TRBV24-1	TRBJ2-1	NA	NA	TGTGCCACCAGTGTAGTAGGGCGGGTGGGGTCCTACAATGAGCAGTTCTTC	CATSVVGRVGSYNEQFF
TRBV18	TRBJ1-6	NA	NA	TGTGCCAGCTCGCCCACCGTTTCAGGGAAAAGCTCCTATAATTCACCCCTCCACTTT	CASSPTVSGKSSYNSPLHF
TRBV29-1	TRBJ2-5	NA	NA	TGCAGCGTTGTGGGCAAAAAAGAGACCCAGTACTTC	CSVVGKKETQYF
TRBV20-1	TRBJ2-2	TRBD2	few	TGCAGTGCTGTTAGCGGGGTTAACACCGGGGAGCTGTTTTTT	CSAVSGVNTGELFF
TRBV5-1	TRBJ2-1	TRBD1	NA	TGCGCCAGCAATGGTCAGGGGGCTTGGAATGAGCAGTTCTTC	CASNGQGAWNEQFF
TRBV7-2	TRBJ2-1	NA	few	TGTGCCAGCAGCTTATTGGCGAGCGGGTACCCCTACAATGAGCAGTTCTTC	CASSLLASGYPYNEQFF